These 10 T cell receptor beta chains originate from one sample sequenced in a study of shared clonotypes between healthy human individuals. The data were produced by immunoSEQ multiplex PCR, yet TCRdb's version contains in-frame clones alone and is incomplete. Among approximately 2.5 million clones listed, just over 90% were seen once. Sequencing was carried out using naive CD4+ T cells sorted from blood. Subset: CD45RA+ positively selected. The origin of the receptors is a man between 18 and 29 years old in good health.

The chain couples TRBV25-1 to TRBJ2-2; D might be TRBD1 (5 bases). V was trimmed by 10 bases and J by 1 base, leaving 22 bases between them. CDR3 length equals 17 residues. The germline V gene encodes CDR1 MGHDK and CDR2 SYGVNS. DNA for the CDR3: TGTGCCACCATCGGGTTAGGGGCTGGGGTGAACACCGGGGAGCTGTTTTTT. Amino acids: CATIGLGAGVNTGELFF.

V is TRBV4-2 and J is TRBJ1-1, with a possible D match to TRBD1 (5 bases). V lost 1 base and J 3 bases, leaving 9 bases between the germline ends. CDR1 LGHNA and CDR2 YNFKEQ come from the germline V gene. The CDR3 length is 14 residues. The CDR3 sequence: CASSQGQGDTEAFF. For the CDR3, the DNA is TGTGCCAGCAGCCAAGGGCAGGGTGACACTGAAGCTTTCTTT.

The chain links TRBV9 to TRBJ2-5, with 9 bases that match TRBD2. The germline CDR1 and CDR2 sequences are SGDLS and YYNGEE. The CDR3 is 15 amino acids. The ends lost 3 bases at V and 7 bases at J; junction bases unmatched: 10. For the CDR3, the DNA is TGTGCCAGCAGCGCTAGCGGGGATCCTCTTGGGACCCAGTACTTC. This translates into CASSASGDPLGTQYF. The full variable domain, in which reference TRBV9 and TRBJ2-5 provide the parts outside the CDR3, is DSGVTQTPKHLITATGQRVTLRCSPRSGDLSVYWYQQSLDQGLQFLIQYYNGEERAKGNILERFSAQQFPDLHSELNLSSLELGDSALYFCASSASGDPLGTQYFGPGTRLLVL.

The chain links TRBV5-8 to TRBJ1-2; 7 bases line up with TRBD1. Trimming removed 4 bases from V and 5 bases from J; junction bases left unmatched: 11. The CDR3 sequence is 15 residues long. Germline V gene data show CDR1 as SGHTS and CDR2 as YDEGEE. The CDR3 spells CASSRRAGGTYGYTF. Here the CDR3 DNA reads TGTGCCAGCAGCCGGAGGGCAGGGGGTACTTATGGCTACACCTTC.

The chain links TRBV7-3 to TRBJ2-1, with D maybe TRBD2 (6 bases). Trimming shortened V by 1 base and J by 0 bases, and 10 bases separated the two germline ends. Germline loops: CDR1 SGHTA, CDR2 FQGTGA. This CDR3 is 16 amino acids long. The CDR3 region has the DNA TGTGCCAGCAGCTTAAGCGGGGACCCCTCCTACAATGAGCAGTTCTTC. Residues: CASSLSGDPSYNEQFF. The full variable domain, completed using reference TRBV7-3 and TRBJ2-1, is GAGVSQTPSNKVTEKGKYVELRCDPISGHTALYWYRQSLGQGPEFLIYFQGTGAADDSGLPNDRFFAVRPEGSVSTLKIQRTERGDSAVYLCASSLSGDPSYNEQFFGPGTRLTVL.

The V call is TRBV5-1, the J call TRBJ2-3; TRBD2 matches 7 bases. This CDR3 region has 13 residues. Trimming cost V 3 bases and J 4 bases; bases outside gene matches: 2. Germline CDR1 and CDR2: SGHRS and YFSETQ. CDR3 DNA: TGCGCCAGCAGCTGGACTAGAGCAGATACGCAGTATTTT. Amino acids: CASSWTRADTQYF.

The chain employs TRBV4-3 and TRBJ1-5; D is unresolved. CDR1 and CDR2 from the germline V gene are LGHNA and YSLEER. This CDR3 comprises 15 residues. Trimming took off 0 bases at V and 0 bases at J, with 6 bases between the two ends. CDR3 amino acids: CASSQEADSNQPQHF. Here the CDR3 DNA reads TGCGCCAGCAGCCAAGAGGCAGATAGCAATCAGCCCCAGCATTTT.

This clone was counted between two and nine times. J is TRBJ1-6 and V is TRBV6-1; D gene ambiguous. The V end was cut by 2 bases, the J end by 0 bases, with 5 bases between. In germline, CDR1 is MNHNS, CDR2 SASEGT. CDR3 size: 15 residues. CDR3 in amino acids: CASSERLSYNSPLHF. Written as DNA, the CDR3 is TGTGCCAGCAGTGAAAGGCTCTCCTATAATTCACCCCTCCACTTT.

The rearrangement links TRBV6-5 to TRBJ2-4, with D unresolved. The ends were cut back, 0 bases at V and 6 bases at J, with 6 bases in the middle. Germline values: CDR1 MNHEY, CDR2 SVGAGI. The CDR3 sequence is 13 residues long. CDR3 nucleotides: TGTGCCAGCAGTTACTCGAATCGAAACATTCAGTACTTC. Its translation is CASSYSNRNIQYF.

The V gene is TRBV5-1, the J gene TRBJ1-6; 7 bases fit TRBD1. This CDR3 has 15 amino acids. Germline CDR1 is SGHRS and CDR2 is YFSETQ. Losses at the gene ends were 2 bases for V and 5 bases for J; bases not matched to a gene: 4. DNA of the CDR3: TGCGCCAGCAGCTTTACAGGGGTGGATAATTCACCCCTCCACTTT. Amino acid sequence: CASSFTGVDNSPLHF.